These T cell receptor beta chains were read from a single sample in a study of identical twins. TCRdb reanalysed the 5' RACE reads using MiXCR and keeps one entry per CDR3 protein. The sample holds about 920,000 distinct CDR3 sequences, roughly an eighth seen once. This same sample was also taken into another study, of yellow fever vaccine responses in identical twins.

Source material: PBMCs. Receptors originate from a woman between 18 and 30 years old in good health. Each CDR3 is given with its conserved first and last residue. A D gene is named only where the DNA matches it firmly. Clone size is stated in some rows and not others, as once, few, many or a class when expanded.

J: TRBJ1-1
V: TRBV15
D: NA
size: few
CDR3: CATSRQGWGTEAFF
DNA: TGTGCCACCAGCAGACAGGGGTGGGGTACTGAAGCTTTCTTT

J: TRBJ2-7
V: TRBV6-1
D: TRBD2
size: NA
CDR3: CASSTPASAGASYEQYF
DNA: TGTGCCAGCAGTACCCCAGCCTCAGCGGGAGCCTCCTACGAGCAGTACTTC

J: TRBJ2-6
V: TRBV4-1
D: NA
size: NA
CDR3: CASSQASGRSGANVLTF
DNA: TGCGCCAGCAGCCAAGCTTCCGGGAGATCTGGGGCCAACGTCCTGACTTTC

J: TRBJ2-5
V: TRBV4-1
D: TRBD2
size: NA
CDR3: CASSPLTSGKETQYF
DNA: TGCGCCAGCAGCCCACTGACTAGCGGAAAAGAGACCCAGTACTTC

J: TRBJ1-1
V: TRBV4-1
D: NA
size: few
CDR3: CASSQDILGSNTEAFF
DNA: TGCGCCAGCAGCCAAGATATTCTGGGTTCGAACACTGAAGCTTTCTTT

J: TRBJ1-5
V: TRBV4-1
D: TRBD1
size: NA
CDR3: CASSQADRGGVQPQHF
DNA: TGCGCCAGCAGCCAAGCCGACAGGGGAGGTGTGCAGCCCCAGCATTTT

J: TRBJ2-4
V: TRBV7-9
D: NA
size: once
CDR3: CASSFPGVKNIQYF
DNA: TGTGCCAGCAGCTTTCCAGGGGTAAAAAACATTCAGTACTTC

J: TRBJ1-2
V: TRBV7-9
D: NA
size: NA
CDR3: CASSLLPHGYTF
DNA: TGTGCCAGCAGCTTACTCCCCCATGGCTACACCTTC

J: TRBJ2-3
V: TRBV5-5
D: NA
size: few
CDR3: CASSSRNRFDTQYF
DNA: TGTGCCAGCAGTTCCCGAAACAGGTTCGATACGCAGTATTTT

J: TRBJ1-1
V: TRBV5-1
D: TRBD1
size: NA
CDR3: CASSPRQGARLGTEAFF
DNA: TGCGCCAGCAGCCCCCGACAGGGGGCGCGTTTGGGAACTGAAGCTTTCTTT

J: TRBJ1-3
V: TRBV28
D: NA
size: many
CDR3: CASSLFTSNGNTIYF
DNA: TGTGCCAGCAGTTTATTCACATCAAACGGAAACACCATATATTTT

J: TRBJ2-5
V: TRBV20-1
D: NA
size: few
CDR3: CSATGTGGSYQETQYF
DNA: TGCAGTGCTACCGGGACCGGGGGTTCTTACCAAGAGACCCAGTACTTC

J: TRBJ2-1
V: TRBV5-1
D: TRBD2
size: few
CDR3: CASFGAGGGQGEQFF
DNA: TGCGCCAGCTTCGGTGCTGGCGGGGGTCAGGGTGAGCAGTTCTTC

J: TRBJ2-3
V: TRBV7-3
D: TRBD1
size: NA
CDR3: CASSKGDRGVTDTQYF
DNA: TGTGCCAGCAGCAAGGGGGACAGGGGAGTGACAGATACGCAGTATTTT

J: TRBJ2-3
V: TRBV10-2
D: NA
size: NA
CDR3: CASKPGLLDTQYF
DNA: TGCGCCAGCAAACCGGGACTCTTAGATACGCAGTATTTT

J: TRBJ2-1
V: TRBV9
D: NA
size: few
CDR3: CASSVGGRADNEQFF
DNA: TGTGCCAGCAGCGTAGGGGGTCGGGCCGACAATGAGCAGTTCTTC

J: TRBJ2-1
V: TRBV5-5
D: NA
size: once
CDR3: CASSDLGARDEFF
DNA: TGTGCCAGCAGCGACCTAGGAGCGCGTGACGAGTTCTTC

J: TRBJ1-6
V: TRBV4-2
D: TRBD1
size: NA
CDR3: CASSQELGQGLSYNSPLHF
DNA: TGTGCCAGCAGCCAAGAACTAGGACAGGGCTTGTCCTATAATTCACCCCTCCACTTT

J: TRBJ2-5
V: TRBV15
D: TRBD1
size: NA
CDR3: CATSRTGQGETQYF
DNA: TGTGCCACCAGCAGAACGGGACAGGGAGAGACCCAGTACTTC

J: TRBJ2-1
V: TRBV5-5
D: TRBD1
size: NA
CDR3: CASSLFGQGATEQFF
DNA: TGTGCCAGCAGCTTGTTTGGACAGGGGGCCACTGAGCAGTTCTTC

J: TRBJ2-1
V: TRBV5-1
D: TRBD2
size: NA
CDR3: CASSLGDRTSGRYNEQFF
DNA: TGCGCCAGCAGCTTGGGGGATCGCACTAGCGGGAGATACAATGAGCAGTTCTTC

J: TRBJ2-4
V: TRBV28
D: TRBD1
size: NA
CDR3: CAVGTGETKNIQYF
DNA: TGTGCCGTAGGGACAGGGGAAACCAAAAACATTCAGTACTTC

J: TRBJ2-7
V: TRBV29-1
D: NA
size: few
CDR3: CSVEVSYEQYF
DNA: TGCAGCGTTGAGGTTTCCTACGAGCAGTACTTC

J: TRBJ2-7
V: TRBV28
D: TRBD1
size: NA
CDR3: CASSYLPGQGKSYEQYF
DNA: TGTGCCAGCAGTTACCTCCCGGGACAGGGGAAGTCCTACGAGCAGTACTTC

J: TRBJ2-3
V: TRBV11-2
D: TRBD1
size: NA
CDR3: CASSLRQGSPADTQYF
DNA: TGTGCCAGCAGCTTACGACAGGGGAGTCCCGCAGATACGCAGTATTTT

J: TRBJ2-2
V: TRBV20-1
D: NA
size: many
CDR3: CSARSGTSNTGELFF
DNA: TGCAGTGCTAGATCCGGGACTTCGAACACCGGGGAGCTGTTTTTT

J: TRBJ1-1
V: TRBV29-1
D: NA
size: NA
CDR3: CSGGRVNTEAFF
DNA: TGCAGCGGAGGCAGGGTGAACACTGAAGCTTTCTTT

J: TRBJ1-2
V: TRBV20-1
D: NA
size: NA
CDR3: CSARGVTNYGYTF
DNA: TGCAGTGCTAGAGGGGTGACTAACTATGGCTACACCTTC

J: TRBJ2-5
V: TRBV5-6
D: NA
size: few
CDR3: CASSPKYAGTVRQETQYF
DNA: TGTGCCAGCAGCCCGAAGTATGCGGGGACCGTGAGGCAAGAGACCCAGTACTTC

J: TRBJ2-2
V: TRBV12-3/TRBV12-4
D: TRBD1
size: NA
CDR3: CASRDPGQVNTGELFF
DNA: TGTGCCAGCAGGGACCCGGGACAGGTGAACACCGGGGAGCTGTTTTTT

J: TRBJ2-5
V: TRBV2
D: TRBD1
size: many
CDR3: CASSGTGLTQYF
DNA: TGTGCCAGCAGTGGGACAGGGTTGACCCAGTACTTC

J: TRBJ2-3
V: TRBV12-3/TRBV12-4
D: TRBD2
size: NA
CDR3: CASSLTSGARDTQYF
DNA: TGTGCCAGCAGTTTAACTAGCGGGGCCCGGGATACGCAGTATTTT

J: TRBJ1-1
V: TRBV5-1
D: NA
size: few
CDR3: CASSTASQGLNTEAFF
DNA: TGCGCCAGCAGCACCGCCTCCCAGGGGCTGAACACTGAAGCTTTCTTT

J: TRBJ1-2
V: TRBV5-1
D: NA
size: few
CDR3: CASSLGQREHGYTF
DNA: TGCGCCAGCAGCTTGGGACAGAGGGAGCATGGCTACACCTTC

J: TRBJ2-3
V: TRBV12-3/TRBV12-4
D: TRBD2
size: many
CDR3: CASSSYIQRGGPDTQYF
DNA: TGTGCCAGCAGTTCCTACATCCAGCGGGGGGGACCTGATACGCAGTATTTT

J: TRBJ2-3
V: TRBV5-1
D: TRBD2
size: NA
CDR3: CASSLAGLNTDTQYF
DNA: TGCGCCAGCAGTCTAGCGGGCCTTAACACAGATACGCAGTATTTT

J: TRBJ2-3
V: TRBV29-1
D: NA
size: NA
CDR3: CSVVSPTVRTQYF
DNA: TGCAGCGTTGTCTCCCCGACAGTTCGTACGCAGTATTTT

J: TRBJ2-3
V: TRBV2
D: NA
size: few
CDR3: CASSVTEDTQYF
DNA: TGTGCCAGCAGTGTCACAGAGGATACGCAGTATTTT

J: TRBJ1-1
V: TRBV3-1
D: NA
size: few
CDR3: CASSRQYGGNTEAFF
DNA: TGTGCCAGCAGCCGTCAATACGGGGGAAACACTGAAGCTTTCTTT

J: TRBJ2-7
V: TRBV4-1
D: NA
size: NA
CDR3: CASSAGLMGEHEQYF
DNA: TGCGCCAGCAGCGCAGGGTTGATGGGAGAACACGAGCAGTACTTC

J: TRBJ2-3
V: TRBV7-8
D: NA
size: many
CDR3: CASSLSGADTQYF
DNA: TGTGCCAGCAGCTTGTCTGGAGCAGATACGCAGTATTTT

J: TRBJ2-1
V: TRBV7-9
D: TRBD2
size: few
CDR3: CASRSASGSYEQFF
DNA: TGTGCCAGCAGGAGCGCTAGCGGGAGTTATGAGCAGTTCTTC

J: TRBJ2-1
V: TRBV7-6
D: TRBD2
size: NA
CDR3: CASSLGDSGNPNYNEQFF
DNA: TGTGCCAGCAGCTTAGGCGATAGCGGGAATCCTAATTACAATGAGCAGTTCTTC

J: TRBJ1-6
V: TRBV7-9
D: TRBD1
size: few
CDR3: CASSPTGINSPLHF
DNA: TGTGCCAGCAGCCCGACAGGGATTAATTCACCCCTCCACTTT

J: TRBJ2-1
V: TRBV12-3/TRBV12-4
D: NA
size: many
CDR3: CASSLQDKDNEQFF
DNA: TGTGCCAGCAGTTTACAGGACAAAGACAATGAGCAGTTCTTC